The 26 T cell receptor beta chains below come from one sample, sequenced in a study of CD8 T cells in Susac syndrome. Reverse transcription of roughly 0.45 to 1 ug RNA was performed with random hexamers. TCRdb reanalysed the immunoSEQ multiplex PCR reads using MiXCR and keeps one entry per CDR3 protein. The table includes around 110,000 distinct CDR3 sequences, about 95% detected once. The sequencing input was CD8+ T cells from PBMCs. The receptors were sampled from a human donor with Susac syndrome.

CDR3 sequence: CAWKRNTEAFF. The CDR3 DNA is TGTGCCTGGAAACGGAACACTGAAGCTTTCTTT. This chain connects TRBV30 to TRBJ1-1; no firm D call. Trimming removed 4 bases from V and 1 base from J, with 4 bases in between. The CDR3 runs 11 residues. Germline V gene lookup returns CDR1 GTSNPN and CDR2 SVGIG (reference sequence).

The chain links TRBV2 to TRBJ2-5; D unclear. Per the germline V gene, CDR1 is SNHLY and CDR2 is FYNNEI. CDR3 length equals 13 residues. The germline V and J ends were trimmed by 0 bases and 14 bases, with 16 bases remaining between them. The DNA of the CDR3 is TGTGCCAGCAGTGAAGCTAGTTTTTCTACCCTATACTTC. It is translated as CASSEASFSTLYF.

This rearrangement joins TRBV19 to TRBJ2-1; D perhaps matches TRBD2 (5 bases). CDR3 size: 13 residues. The V gene's germline CDR1 is LNHDA and CDR2 SQIVND (reference sequence). Trimming left V 7 bases short and J 5 bases short, with 12 bases between. CDR3 loop: CASTAVGNNEQFF. The CDR3 DNA sequence: TGTGCCAGTACGGCCGTCGGGAACAATGAGCAGTTCTTC.

This chain connects TRBV6-6 to TRBJ2-5, with D perhaps being TRBD1 or TRBD2 (5 bases each). Per the germline V gene, CDR1 is MNHNY and CDR2 is SVGAGI (reference sequence). The CDR3 totals 14 residues. The V and J ends lost 5 bases and 5 bases respectively, with 15 bases between them. CDR3 loop: CASSPGTVGETQYF. The CDR3 coding sequence is TGTGCCAGCAGTCCAGGGACCGTAGGGGAGACCCAGTACTTC.

The chain employs TRBV20-1 and TRBJ2-7; D ambiguous. In germline, CDR1 is DFQATT, CDR2 SNEGSKA (reference sequence). With 6 bases removed from V and 2 bases from J, the gap between germline ends came to 11 bases. The CDR3 totals 12 residues. CDR3 residues: CSARTETYEQYF. The CDR3, as DNA: TGCAGTGCGAGGACGGAAACCTACGAGCAGTACTTC.

The J gene is TRBJ1-1, the V gene TRBV29-1; D call uncertain. This CDR3 has 13 residues. Trimming took off 0 bases at V and 5 bases at J, with 10 bases between the two ends. Germline V CDR1 and CDR2: SQVTM, ANQGSEA. CDR3 nucleotides: TGCAGCGTTGAAGATGCCCGGAGTACTGAAGCTTTCTTT. This sequence encodes CSVEDARSTEAFF.

The rearrangement links TRBV4-3 to TRBJ1-5; tentative D call: TRBD1 (6 bases). CDR1 LGHNA and CDR2 YSLEER come from the germline V gene. The CDR3 totals 17 residues. Trimming shortened V by 0 bases and J by 1 base, and 13 bases separated the two germline ends. The CDR3 nucleotides are TGCGCCAGCAGCCAAGAGATTGTTGGACAGAGCAATCAGCCCCAGCATTTT. Residues: CASSQEIVGQSNQPQHF.

This clonotype appeared a single time. This sequence joins TRBV29-1 and TRBJ2-1; 7 nucleotides line up with TRBD1. The germline V gene encodes CDR1 SQVTM and CDR2 ANQGSEA. V shed 0 bases and J 0 bases; nucleotides not matched to a gene: 2. The CDR3 sequence is 15 residues long. The CDR3 DNA reads TGCAGCGTTGAAGAGGGGGACAGCTCCTACAATGAGCAGTTCTTC. This codes for CSVEEGDSSYNEQFF.

This clonotype has a handful of counts. This sequence joins TRBV11-2 and TRBJ2-3, with unresolved D. V was shortened by 4 bases and J by 6 bases, with 8 bases between the two germline ends. Germline loops: CDR1 SGHAT, CDR2 FQNNGV. This CDR3 has 12 amino acids. The chain's CDR3 is CASSSRSDTQYF. The CDR3, as DNA: TGTGCCAGCAGCTCGAGATCGGATACGCAGTATTTT.

The J gene is TRBJ2-7, the V gene TRBV13; no clear D. Trimming removed 5 bases from V and 4 bases from J, with 21 bases in between. Germline lookup yields CDR1 PRHDT and CDR2 FYEKMQ (reference sequence). The CDR3 runs 16 residues. DNA for the CDR3: TGTGCCAGCAGCCCCCTGGGGTCTGGGTCCGGGTACGAGCAGTACTTC. Translating it yields CASSPLGSGSGYEQYF.

This clonotype was recorded a few times. The rearrangement uses TRBV2 and TRBJ2-7; TRBD2 agrees at 11 bases. Germline V gene data show CDR1 as SNHLY and CDR2 as FYNNEI. The CDR3 loop spans 17 amino acids. Trimming removed 2 bases from V and 2 bases from J; junction bases left unmatched: 8. In DNA, the CDR3 is TGTGCCAGCAGTGAACTAGCGGGGGGTATCGCAGCCTACGAGCAGTACTTC. Its translation: CASSELAGGIAAYEQYF. The full variable domain, completed using reference TRBV2 and TRBJ2-7, is EPEVTQTPSHQVTQMGQEVILRCVPISNHLYFYWYRQILGQKVEFLVSFYNNEISEKSEIFDDQFSVERPDGSNFTLKIRSTKLEDSAMYFCASSELAGGIAAYEQYFGPGTRLTVT.

This chain joins TRBV12-3 or TRBV12-4 and TRBJ1-1; D call uncertain. The CDR3 has 13 amino acids. V lost 5 bases and J 4 bases, leaving 11 bases between the germline ends. This chain's CDR3 is CASSSTAGTEAFF. CDR3 DNA: TGTGCCAGCAGTAGCACAGCGGGCACTGAAGCTTTCTTT.

This sequence joins TRBV7-2 and TRBJ2-5; either TRBD1 or TRBD2 may supply D (5 bases each). This CDR3 contains 13 residues. From germline, CDR1 is SGHTA and CDR2 FQGNSA. Trimming left V 5 bases short and J 4 bases short, with 11 bases between. The DNA for the CDR3 is TGTGCCAGCAGCGCTGGGACGGGAGAGACCCAGTACTTC. It codes for CASSAGTGETQYF.

The chain couples TRBV27 to TRBJ2-5; no clear D. This CDR3 contains 13 residues. Germline loops: CDR1 MNHEY, CDR2 SMNVEV (reference sequence). Trimming cost V 4 bases and J 7 bases, with 13 bases left between them. The CDR3 loop reads CASSSRSSGTQYF. The CDR3 DNA reads TGTGCCAGCAGTTCTAGGTCTTCGGGGACCCAGTACTTC.

The V and J genes are TRBV6-5 and TRBJ1-2; 8 bases agree with TRBD1. Germline V gene sequence: CDR1 MNHEY, CDR2 SVGAGI. This CDR3 has 14 residues. V dropped 2 bases and J dropped 3; count of bases not matched to a gene: 2. Here the CDR3 reads CASSYGQGHYGYTF. CDR3 in DNA: TGTGCCAGCAGTTACGGACAGGGCCACTATGGCTACACCTTC.

This clonotype was detected once. The chain uses TRBV6-5 and TRBJ2-1; D tentatively reads TRBD1 or TRBD2 (5 bases each). V gave up 6 bases and J gave up 4 bases, with 13 bases separating them. The germline V gene has CDR1 MNHEY and CDR2 SVGAGI. This CDR3 has 14 amino acids. This chain's CDR3 is CASSPGTPYNEQFF. As DNA, the CDR3 is TGTGCCAGCAGCCCCGGGACGCCATACAATGAGCAGTTCTTC.

This sequence joins TRBV4-1 and TRBJ2-2; the D gene is possibly TRBD2 (7 bases). Trimming shortened V by 1 base and J by 5 bases, and 14 bases separated the two germline ends. The CDR3 sequence is 16 residues long. Germline assignment: CDR1 MGHRA and CDR2 YSYEKL. The CDR3: CASSQAGGRRTGELFF. The CDR3 DNA is TGCGCCAGCAGCCAAGCCGGGGGGCGCCGGACCGGGGAGCTGTTTTTT.

The chain is built from TRBV29-1 and TRBJ2-7; no reliable D call. CDR3 length: 10 residues. CDR1 and CDR2 (germline): SQVTM, ANQGSEA. V was trimmed by 4 bases and J by 1 base, leaving 2 bases between them. Here the CDR3 DNA reads TGCAGCGTTGCATCCTACGAGCAGTACTTC. It yields the protein CSVASYEQYF.

The J gene is TRBJ2-7, the V gene TRBV20-1; tentative D call: TRBD2 (6 bases). The length of the CDR3 is 13 residues. V was trimmed by 5 bases and J by 3 bases, leaving 14 bases between them. CDR1 and CDR2 (germline): DFQATT, SNEGSKA (reference sequence). The CDR3 DNA is TGCAGTGCTCGTCGGGACTCGAACTACGAGCAGTACTTC. Its protein product is CSARRDSNYEQYF.

This chain connects TRBV29-1 to TRBJ1-2, with TRBD1 as a possible D gene (6 bases). V shed 2 bases and J shed 0 bases, with 7 bases lying between them. This CDR3 is built from 13 residues. The germline V gene has CDR1 SQVTM and CDR2 ANQGSEA. CDR3 DNA sequence: TGCAGCGTTGAACAGGGGACTAACTATGGCTACACCTTC. This translates into CSVEQGTNYGYTF. Variable domain in full (rest from reference TRBV29-1 and TRBJ1-2): SAVISQKPSRDICQRGTSLTIQCQVDSQVTMMFWYRQQPGQSLTLIATANQGSEATYESGFVIDKFPISRPNLTFSTLTVSNMSPEDSSIYLCSVEQGTNYGYTFGSGTRLTVV.

The chain has TRBV6-5 and TRBJ1-2; TRBD1 matches at 8 bases. Looked up from germline, CDR1 is MNHEY and CDR2 is SVGAGI. The length of the CDR3 is 15 residues. Trimming removed 3 bases from V and 4 bases from J; junction bases left unmatched: 7. The CDR3, as DNA: TGTGCCAGCAGTTATAGTCAGGGGGCGCCCTATGGCTACACCTTC. Protein: CASSYSQGAPYGYTF.

The J gene is TRBJ2-7, the V gene TRBV6-5, with TRBD1 as a possible D gene (6 bases). Germline loops: CDR1 MNHEY, CDR2 SVGAGI. The germline V and J ends were trimmed by 5 bases and 3 bases, with 14 bases remaining between them. The CDR3 is made up of 14 amino acids. CDR3 bases: TGTGCCAGCAGTACGAGGACAGATGACTACGAGCAGTACTTC. Its protein is CASSTRTDDYEQYF.

The chain is built from TRBV4-1 and TRBJ2-7, with no clear D. CDR1 is MGHRA and CDR2 is YSYEKL in the germline V gene. V was trimmed by 1 base and J by 6 bases, leaving 13 bases between them. The CDR3 totals 14 residues. The CDR3 DNA sequence: TGCGCCAGCAGCCAAGTAACCCTACCCTCCGAGCAGTACTTC. This sequence encodes CASSQVTLPSEQYF.

CDR3: CASRLLAGGAGDTQYF. The CDR3 DNA follows: TGTGCCAGCAGGTTGCTAGCGGGGGGGGCCGGGGATACGCAGTATTTT. The chain has TRBV27 and TRBJ2-3; TRBD2 agrees at 12 bases. CDR1 and CDR2 from the germline V gene are MNHEY and SMNVEV (reference sequence). Unmatched junction bases numbered 10, after V lost 6 bases and J lost 6 bases. This CDR3 is built from 16 residues.

The chain recombines TRBV7-9 with TRBJ2-7, with D possibly TRBD1 on 7 matching bases. The V end was cut by 7 bases, the J end by 3 bases, with 25 bases between. CDR1 SEHNR and CDR2 FQNEAQ come from the germline V gene (reference sequence). The CDR3 runs 17 residues. This chain's CDR3 is CASTTPLMQGGIYEQYF. The CDR3 nucleotides read TGTGCCAGCACCACCCCCCTAATGCAGGGGGGAATCTACGAGCAGTACTTC.

The chain combines TRBV9 with TRBJ1-4, with a possible D match to TRBD1 (6 bases). Trimming left V 0 bases short and J 6 bases short, with 21 bases between. The CDR3 runs 18 residues. CDR1 SGDLS and CDR2 YYNGEE come from the germline V gene. This chain's CDR3 is CASSVDPIGNREYEKLFF. DNA for the CDR3: TGTGCCAGCAGCGTAGATCCAATCGGGAACAGGGAGTATGAAAAACTGTTTTTT.